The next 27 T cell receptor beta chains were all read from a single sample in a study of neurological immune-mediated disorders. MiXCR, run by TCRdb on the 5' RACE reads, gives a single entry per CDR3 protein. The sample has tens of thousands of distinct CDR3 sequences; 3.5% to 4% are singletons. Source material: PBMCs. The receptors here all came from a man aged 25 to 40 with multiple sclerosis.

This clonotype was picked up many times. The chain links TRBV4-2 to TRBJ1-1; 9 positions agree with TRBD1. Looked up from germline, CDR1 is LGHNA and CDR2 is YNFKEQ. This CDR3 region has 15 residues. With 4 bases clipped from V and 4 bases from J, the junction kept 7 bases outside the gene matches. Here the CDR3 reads CASSPQKDRGTEAFF. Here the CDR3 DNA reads TGTGCCAGCAGCCCACAAAAGGACAGGGGCACTGAAGCTTTCTTT.

The CDR3 here is CASSDKQGAEAFF. The CDR3 DNA reads as TGTGCCAGCAGCGACAAACAGGGGGCAGAAGCTTTCTTT. This chain links TRBV7-8 with TRBJ1-1; 9 nucleotides match TRBD1. CDR1 and CDR2 from the germline V gene are SGHVS and FQNEAQ. J was trimmed by 8 bases and V by 5 bases; bases with no gene match: 6. This CDR3 is built from 13 residues.

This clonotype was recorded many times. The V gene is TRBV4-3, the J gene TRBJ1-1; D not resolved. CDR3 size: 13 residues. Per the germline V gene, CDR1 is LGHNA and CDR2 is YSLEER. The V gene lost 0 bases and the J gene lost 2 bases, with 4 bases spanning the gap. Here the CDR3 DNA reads TGCGCCAGCAGCCAAGACAGAAACACTGAAGCTTTCTTT. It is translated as CASSQDRNTEAFF.

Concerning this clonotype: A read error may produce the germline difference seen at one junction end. The CDR3 DNA follows: TGTGCCAGCAGCCTCGAGGGACAAAATTCACCCCTCAACTTT. Its translation: CASSLEGQNSPLNF. The chain couples TRBV6-2 or TRBV6-3 to TRBJ1-6; TRBD1 might be the D (6 bases). In germline, CDR1 is MNHEY, CDR2 SVGEGT. The CDR3 length is 14 residues.

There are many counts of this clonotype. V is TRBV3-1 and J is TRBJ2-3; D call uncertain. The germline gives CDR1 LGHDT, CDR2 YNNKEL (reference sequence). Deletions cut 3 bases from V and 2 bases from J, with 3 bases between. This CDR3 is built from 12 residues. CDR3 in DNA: TGTGCCAGCAGCCATACCACAGATACGCAGTATTTT. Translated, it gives CASSHTTDTQYF.

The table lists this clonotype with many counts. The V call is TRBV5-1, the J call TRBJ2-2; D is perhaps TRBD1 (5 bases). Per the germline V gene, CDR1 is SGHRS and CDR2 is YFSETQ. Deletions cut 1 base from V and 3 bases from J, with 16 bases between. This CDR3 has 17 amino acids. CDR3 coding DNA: TGCGCCAGCAGCTTGAAAAGGGGCGGAACGGACACCGGGGAGCTGTTTTTT. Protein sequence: CASSLKRGGTDTGELFF.

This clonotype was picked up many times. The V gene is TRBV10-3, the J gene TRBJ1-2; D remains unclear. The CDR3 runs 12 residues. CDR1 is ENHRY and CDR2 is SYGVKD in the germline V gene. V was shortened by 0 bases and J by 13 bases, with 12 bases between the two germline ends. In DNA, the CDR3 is TGTGCCATCAGTGAGTCGAATTTGGGTAGCACCTTC. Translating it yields CAISESNLGSTF.

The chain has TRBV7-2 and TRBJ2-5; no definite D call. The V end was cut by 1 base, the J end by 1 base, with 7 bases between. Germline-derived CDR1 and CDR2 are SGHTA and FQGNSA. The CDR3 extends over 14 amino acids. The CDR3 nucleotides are TGTGCCAGCAGCTTAGGAATCGTCCAAGAGACCCAGTACTTC. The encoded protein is CASSLGIVQETQYF.

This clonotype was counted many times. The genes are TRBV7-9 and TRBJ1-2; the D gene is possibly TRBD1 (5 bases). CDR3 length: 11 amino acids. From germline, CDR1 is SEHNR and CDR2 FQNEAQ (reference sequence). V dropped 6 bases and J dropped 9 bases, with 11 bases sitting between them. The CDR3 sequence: CASRTGPSYTF. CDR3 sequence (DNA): TGTGCCAGCAGGACGGGACCCAGCTACACCTTC. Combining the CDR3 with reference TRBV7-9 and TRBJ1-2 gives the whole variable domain DTGVSQNPRHKITKRGQNVTFRCDPISEHNRLYWYRQTLGQGPEFLTYFQNEAQLEKSRLLSDRFSAERPKGSFSTLEIQRTEQGDSAMYLCASRTGPSYTFGSGTRLTVV.

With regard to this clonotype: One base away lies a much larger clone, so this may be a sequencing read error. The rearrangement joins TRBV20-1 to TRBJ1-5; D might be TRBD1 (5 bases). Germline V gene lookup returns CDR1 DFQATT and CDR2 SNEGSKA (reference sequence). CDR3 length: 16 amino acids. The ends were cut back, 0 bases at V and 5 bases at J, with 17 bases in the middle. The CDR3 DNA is TGCAGTGCTAGAGATCGGCAGGGCAGAGAGTATCAGCCCCAGCATTTT. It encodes CSARDRQGREYQPQHF.

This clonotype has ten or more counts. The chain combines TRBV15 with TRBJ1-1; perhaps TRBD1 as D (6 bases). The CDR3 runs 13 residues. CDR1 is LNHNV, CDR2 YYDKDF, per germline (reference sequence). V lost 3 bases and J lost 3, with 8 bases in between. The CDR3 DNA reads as TGTGCCACCAGCAGGGACAGCCACACTGAAGCTTTCTTT. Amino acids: CATSRDSHTEAFF.

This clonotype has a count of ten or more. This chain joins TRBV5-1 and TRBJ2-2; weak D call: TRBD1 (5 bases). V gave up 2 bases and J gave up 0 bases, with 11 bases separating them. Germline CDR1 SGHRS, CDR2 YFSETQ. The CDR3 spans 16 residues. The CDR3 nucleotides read TGCGCCAGCAGCTTTGTAGGGGCGCCGAACACCGGGGAGCTGTTTTTT. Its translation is CASSFVGAPNTGELFF.

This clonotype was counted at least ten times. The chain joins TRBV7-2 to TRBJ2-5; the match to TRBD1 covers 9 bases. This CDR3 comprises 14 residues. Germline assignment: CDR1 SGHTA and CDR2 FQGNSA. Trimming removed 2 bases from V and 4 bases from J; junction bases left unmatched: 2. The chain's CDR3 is CASSLMGQGETQYF. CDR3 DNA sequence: TGTGCCAGCAGCTTAATGGGACAGGGAGAGACCCAGTACTTC.

CDR3 sequence reads: CASSLAASNEQFF. The CDR3 DNA follows: TGCGCCAGCAGCTTGGCCGCTTCAAATGAGCAGTTCTTC. The rearrangement links TRBV5-1 to TRBJ2-1; the D is unclear. This CDR3 spans 13 amino acids. V was pared by 0 bases and J by 7 bases, with 8 bases between. Germline CDR1 SGHRS, CDR2 YFSETQ.

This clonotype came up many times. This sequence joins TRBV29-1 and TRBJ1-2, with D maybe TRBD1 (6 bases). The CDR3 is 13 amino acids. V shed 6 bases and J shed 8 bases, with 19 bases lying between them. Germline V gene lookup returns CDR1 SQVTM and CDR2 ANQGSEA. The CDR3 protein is CSVWTDLAGGYTF. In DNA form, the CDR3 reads TGCAGCGTCTGGACAGACTTGGCGGGAGGCTACACCTTC.

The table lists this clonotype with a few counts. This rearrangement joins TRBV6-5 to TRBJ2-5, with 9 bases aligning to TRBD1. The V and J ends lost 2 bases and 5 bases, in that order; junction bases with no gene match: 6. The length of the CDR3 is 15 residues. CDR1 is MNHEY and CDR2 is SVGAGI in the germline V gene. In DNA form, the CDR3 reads TGTGCCAGCAGTTACCACAGGGGGCTGGGGGAGACCCAGTACTTC. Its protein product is CASSYHRGLGETQYF.

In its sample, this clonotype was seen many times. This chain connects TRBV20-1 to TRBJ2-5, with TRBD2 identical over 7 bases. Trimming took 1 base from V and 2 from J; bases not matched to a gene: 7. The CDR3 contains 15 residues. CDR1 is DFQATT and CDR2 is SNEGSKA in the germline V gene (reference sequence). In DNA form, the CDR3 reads TGCAGTGCTAGAGCGGCGGGGGTGGGGCAAGAGACCCAGTACTTC. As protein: CSARAAGVGQETQYF.

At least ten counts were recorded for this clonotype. Here the CDR3 DNA reads TGTGCCAGCAGCCAAGAAAGGGGGATGGGTAGCGTCAACATTCAGTACTTC. Amino acid sequence: CASSQERGMGSVNIQYF. The chain recombines TRBV14 with TRBJ2-4, with D possibly being TRBD1 (6 bases). The ends were cut back, 0 bases at V and 7 bases at J, with 19 bases in the middle. Germline-derived CDR1 and CDR2 are SGHDN and FVKESK. The CDR3 loop spans 17 amino acids.

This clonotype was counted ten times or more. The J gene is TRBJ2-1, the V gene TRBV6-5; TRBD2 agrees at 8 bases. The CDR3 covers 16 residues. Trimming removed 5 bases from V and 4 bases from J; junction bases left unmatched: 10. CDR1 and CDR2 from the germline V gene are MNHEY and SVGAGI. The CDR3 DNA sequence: TGTGCCAGCAGTCACCTCCGGGGGGGGAAATACAATGAGCAGTTCTTC. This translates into CASSHLRGGKYNEQFF.

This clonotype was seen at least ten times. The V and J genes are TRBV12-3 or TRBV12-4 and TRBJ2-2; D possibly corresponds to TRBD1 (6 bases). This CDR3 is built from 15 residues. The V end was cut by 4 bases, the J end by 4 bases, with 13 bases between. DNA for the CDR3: TGTGCCAGCAGTTGGCAGGGGTTCGCCACCGGGGAGCTGTTTTTT. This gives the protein CASSWQGFATGELFF.

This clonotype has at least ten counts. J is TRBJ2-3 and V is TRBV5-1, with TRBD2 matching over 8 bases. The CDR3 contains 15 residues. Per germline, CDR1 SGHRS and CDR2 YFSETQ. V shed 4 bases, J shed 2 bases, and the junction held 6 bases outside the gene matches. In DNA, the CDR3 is TGCGCCAGCAGCCCAGTAGCGGGGCCCACAGATACGCAGTATTTT. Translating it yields CASSPVAGPTDTQYF.

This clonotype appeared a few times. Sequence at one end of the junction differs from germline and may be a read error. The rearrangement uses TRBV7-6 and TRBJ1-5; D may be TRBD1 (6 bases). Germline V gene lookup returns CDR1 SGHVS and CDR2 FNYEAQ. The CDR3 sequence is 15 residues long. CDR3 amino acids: CASSFGLGGNQPQNF. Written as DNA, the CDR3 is TGTGCCAGCAGCTTTGGCCTCGGGGGCAATCAGCCCCAGAATTTT.

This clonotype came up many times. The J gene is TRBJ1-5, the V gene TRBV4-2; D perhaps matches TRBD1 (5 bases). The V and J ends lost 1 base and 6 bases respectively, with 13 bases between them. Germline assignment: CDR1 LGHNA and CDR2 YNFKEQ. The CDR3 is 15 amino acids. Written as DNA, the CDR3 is TGTGCCAGCAGCCAAGTCACACCTGGGGGTCAGCCCCAGCATTTT. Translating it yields CASSQVTPGGQPQHF.

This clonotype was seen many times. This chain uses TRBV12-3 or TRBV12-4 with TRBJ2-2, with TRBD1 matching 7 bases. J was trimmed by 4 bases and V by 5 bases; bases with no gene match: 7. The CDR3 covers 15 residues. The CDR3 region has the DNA TGTGCCAGCAGTACACAGACAGGGACCACCGGGGAGCTGTTTTTT. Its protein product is CASSTQTGTTGELFF.

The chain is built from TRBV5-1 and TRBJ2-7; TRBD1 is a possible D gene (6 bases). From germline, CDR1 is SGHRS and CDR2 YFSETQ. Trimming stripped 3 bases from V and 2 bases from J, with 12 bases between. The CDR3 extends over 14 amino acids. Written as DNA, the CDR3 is TGCGCCAGCAGCTGGGACACAAGAACCTACGAGCAGTACTTC. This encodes CASSWDTRTYEQYF.

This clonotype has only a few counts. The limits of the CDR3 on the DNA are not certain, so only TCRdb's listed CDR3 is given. The CDR3 loop is CASSVVGVGSPLNF. The V gene is TRBV9, the J gene TRBJ1-6. The CDR3 is 14 amino acids long, termini counted. Germline V gene sequence: CDR1 SGDLS, CDR2 YYNGEE.

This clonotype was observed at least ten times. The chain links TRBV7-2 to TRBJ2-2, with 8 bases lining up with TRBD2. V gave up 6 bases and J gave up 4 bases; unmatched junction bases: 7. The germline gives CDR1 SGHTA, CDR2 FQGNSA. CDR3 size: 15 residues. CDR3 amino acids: CASRSGTRITGELFF. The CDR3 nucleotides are TGTGCCAGCAGGTCCGGGACTAGGATCACCGGGGAGCTGTTTTTT.